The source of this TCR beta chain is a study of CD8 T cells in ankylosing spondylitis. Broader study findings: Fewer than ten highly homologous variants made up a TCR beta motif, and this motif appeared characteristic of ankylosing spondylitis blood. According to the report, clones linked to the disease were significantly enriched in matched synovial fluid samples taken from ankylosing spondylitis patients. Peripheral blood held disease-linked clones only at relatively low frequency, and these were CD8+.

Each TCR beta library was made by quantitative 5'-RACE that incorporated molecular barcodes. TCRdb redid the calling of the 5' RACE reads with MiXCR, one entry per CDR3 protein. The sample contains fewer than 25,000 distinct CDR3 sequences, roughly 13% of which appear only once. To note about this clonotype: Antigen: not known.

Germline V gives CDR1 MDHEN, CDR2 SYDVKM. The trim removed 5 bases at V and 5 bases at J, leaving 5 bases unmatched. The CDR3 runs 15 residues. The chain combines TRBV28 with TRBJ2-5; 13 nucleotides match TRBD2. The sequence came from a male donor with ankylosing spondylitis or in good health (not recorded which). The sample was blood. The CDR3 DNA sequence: TGTGCCAGCAGTCTTGGACTAGCGGGGGACGAGACCCAGTACTTC. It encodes CASSLGLAGDETQYF.